The rows below give T cell receptor beta chains drawn from one sample of a study of cytomegalovirus exposure and HLA in healthy donors. Sequenced by immunoSEQ multiplex PCR; TCRdb stores in-frame clones only, minus some. The table records more than 85,000 clones, roughly three quarters of them present only once. The sample consisted of PBMCs. These receptors came from a man aged 40-50 years in good health and CMV-seronegative. Both conserved end residues are part of each CDR3.

j_call	v_call	cdr3_length	cdr3_aa
TRBJ2-7	TRBV11-3	14	CASSRTSEAYEQYF
TRBJ1-2	TRBV5-5	15	CASSLRDRENYGYTF
TRBJ1-2	TRBV18	13	CASSQGEGYGYTF
TRBJ1-2	TRBV30	12	CAWNGGGFGYTF
TRBJ2-2	TRBV7-8	15	CASSPGLLNTGELFF
TRBJ1-1	TRBV28	13	CASAQASGTEAFF
TRBJ2-1	TRBV2	17	CASSEEGLAGRAHEQFF
TRBJ2-7	TRBV5-4	16	CASSLAGPPRSYEQYF
TRBJ2-1	TRBV7-3	15	CASSLAGLAGNEQFF
TRBJ2-7	TRBV6-5	14	CASSFRDSSYEQYF
TRBJ1-4	TRBV30	13	CAWSGQGEEKLFF
TRBJ2-4	TRBV1	17	CTSSQDHNSGRANIQYF
TRBJ2-1	TRBV27	13	CASWQDSSNEQFF
TRBJ1-5	TRBV5-8	15	CASSRGTLGNQPQHF
TRBJ2-2	TRBV28	13	CASIGIYSGELFF
TRBJ1-5	TRBV7-8	16	CASSRETGGGNQPQHF
TRBJ1-5	TRBV5-1	13	CASSFGSNQPQHF
TRBJ2-7	TRBV21-1	15	CASSTKREGLYEQYF
TRBJ2-2	TRBV6-5	14	CASSYARLDGELFF
TRBJ1-2	TRBV25-1	13	CASSEFGTDGYTF
.	TRBV6-5	14	CASSYEWGTYEQYF
TRBJ2-6	TRBV6-6	16	CASRGQGSSGANVLTF
TRBJ2-7	TRBV28	13	CASMGRERYEQYF
TRBJ2-2	TRBV19	16	CASERTSGGNTGELFF
TRBJ1-2	TRBV9	12	CASSVSGGGYTF
TRBJ2-5	TRBV30	13	CAWSVRVRETQYF
TRBJ2-5	TRBV4-2	16	CASSQVSSGTGETQYF
TRBJ2-5	TRBV4-2	15	CASSNGWEVGETQYF
TRBJ2-1	TRBV29-1	14	CSVDSGTGIHEQFF
TRBJ2-3	TRBV6-4	13	CASSVGSEDTQYF
TRBJ2-7	TRBV27	14	CASSFTGQGYEQYF
TRBJ1-1	TRBV19	16	CASSSPWRQGGTEAFF
TRBJ1-2	TRBV4-2	15	CASSQDRVAVEGYTF
TRBJ2-5	TRBV10-2	14	CASGGGGGSETQYF
TRBJ1-1	TRBV7-2	14	CASSLSGGSTEAFF
TRBJ1-1	TRBV5-8	13	CAGNRGPNTEAFF